Listed below are T cell receptor beta chains from one sample, sequenced in a study of molecular identifiers for immune sequencing clone quantification. From the PCR reads, TCRdb called clonotypes with MiXCR, one entry per CDR3 protein. Of a few hundred thousand distinct CDR3 sequences in the sample, about 25% were seen once. Sequences were obtained from naive CD8+ T cells from blood, with Jurkat cell RNA spiked in. The origin of the receptors is a human donor in good health. Some libraries in this study had Jurkat cell RNA spiked in. Each CDR3 is given with its conserved first and last residue. D genes are given only for firm matches. Rows give clone size only sometimes, using once, few, many, or a class for an expanded clone.

J: TRBJ2-2; V: TRBV7-9; size: NA; D: TRBD2; CDR3: CASRPPLAGERTGELFF; DNA: TGTGCCAGCAGACCGCCGCTAGCGGGAGAGAGAACCGGGGAGCTGTTTTTT
J: TRBJ1-2; V: TRBV27; size: NA; D: TRBD1; CDR3: CASSPQGGPYGYTF; DNA: TGTGCCAGCAGCCCCCAGGGGGGGCCTTATGGCTACACCTTC
J: TRBJ2-5; V: TRBV19; size: few; D: NA; CDR3: CASSAFSEQETQYF; DNA: TGTGCCAGTAGTGCCTTCAGCGAGCAAGAGACCCAGTACTTC
J: TRBJ2-7; V: TRBV28; size: many; D: NA; CDR3: CASSFRGAGYEQYF; DNA: TGTGCCAGCAGTTTCAGAGGGGCCGGGTACGAGCAGTACTTC
J: TRBJ1-6; V: TRBV10-3; size: NA; D: NA; CDR3: CAISDSSYNSPLHF; DNA: TGTGCCATCAGTGACAGCTCCTATAATTCACCCCTCCACTTT
J: TRBJ2-2; V: TRBV20-1; size: few; D: NA; CDR3: CSASGVAFNTGELFF; DNA: TGCAGTGCTAGTGGGGTAGCCTTTAACACCGGGGAGCTGTTTTTT
J: TRBJ2-5; V: TRBV12-3/TRBV12-4; size: NA; D: NA; CDR3: CASSRPGSQETQYF; DNA: TGTGCCAGCAGCCGGCCAGGTTCTCAAGAGACCCAGTACTTC
J: TRBJ2-3; V: TRBV6-2/TRBV6-3; size: few; D: NA; CDR3: CASSYSAPGTDTQYF; DNA: TGTGCCAGCAGTTACTCAGCGCCGGGCACAGATACGCAGTATTTT
J: TRBJ2-2; V: TRBV20-1; size: NA; D: TRBD1; CDR3: CSAVGQGNTGELFF; DNA: TGCAGTGCTGTCGGACAGGGGAACACCGGGGAGCTGTTTTTT
J: TRBJ2-4; V: TRBV28; size: many; D: NA; CDR3: CASSLQRPLAKNIQYF; DNA: TGTGCCAGCAGTTTACAACGACCACTAGCCAAAAACATTCAGTACTTC
J: TRBJ2-7; V: TRBV5-6; size: few; D: TRBD1; CDR3: CASSWDREQYF; DNA: TGTGCCAGCAGCTGGGACAGGGAGCAGTACTTC
J: TRBJ2-3; V: TRBV20-1; size: once; D: NA; CDR3: CSARGTGMIIPSTDTQYF; DNA: TGCAGTGCTAGAGGGACGGGTATGATAATACCAAGCACAGATACGCAGTATTTT
J: TRBJ2-1; V: TRBV12-3/TRBV12-4; size: few; D: NA; CDR3: CASRGVPLRSAYNEQFF; DNA: TGTGCCAGCAGAGGGGTCCCGCTTCGCTCGGCCTACAATGAGCAGTTCTTC
J: TRBJ1-1; V: TRBV29-1; size: many; D: NA; CDR3: CSAGPPNTEAFF; DNA: TGCAGCGCCGGTCCTCCGAACACTGAAGCTTTCTTT
J: TRBJ1-5; V: TRBV5-6; size: few; D: NA; CDR3: CASSLLNQPQHF; DNA: TGTGCCAGCAGCTTGCTCAATCAGCCCCAGCATTTT
J: TRBJ2-1; V: TRBV6-6; size: NA; D: NA; CDR3: CASSYTGYPYNEQFF; DNA: TGTGCCAGCAGTTACACAGGGTATCCCTACAATGAGCAGTTCTTC
J: TRBJ2-7; V: TRBV2; size: many; D: NA; CDR3: CASSEAWGHEQYF; DNA: TGTGCCAGCAGTGAGGCTTGGGGGCACGAGCAGTACTTC
J: TRBJ1-5; V: TRBV12-3/TRBV12-4; size: few; D: TRBD1; CDR3: CASGTGGVPQPQHF; DNA: TGTGCCAGCGGGACAGGCGGAGTTCCTCAGCCCCAGCATTTT
J: TRBJ2-3; V: TRBV3-1; size: many; D: NA; CDR3: CASSQEGPVGDTQYF; DNA: TGTGCCAGCAGCCAAGAAGGACCGGTTGGAGATACGCAGTATTTT
J: TRBJ1-5; V: TRBV4-1; size: NA; D: TRBD1; CDR3: CASSHSVGQGLQPQHF; DNA: TGCGCCAGCAGCCATTCCGTTGGACAGGGGCTTCAGCCCCAGCATTTT
J: TRBJ1-3; V: TRBV5-4; size: many; D: NA; CDR3: CASSLDDSAGNTIYF; DNA: TGTGCCAGCAGCTTGGATGATTCAGCTGGAAACACCATATATTTT
J: TRBJ2-7; V: TRBV4-3; size: few; D: NA; CDR3: CASSQGIKGHEQYF; DNA: TGCGCCAGCAGCCAAGGGATTAAGGGGCACGAGCAGTACTTC
J: TRBJ2-3; V: TRBV7-2; size: many; D: TRBD2; CDR3: CASSLVGRSGWTDTQYF; DNA: TGTGCCAGCAGCTTGGTCGGGCGTAGCGGGTGGACAGATACGCAGTATTTT
J: TRBJ1-5; V: TRBV6-5; size: many; D: TRBD1; CDR3: CASRPDREVDQPQHF; DNA: TGTGCCAGCAGACCGGACAGGGAGGTCGATCAGCCCCAGCATTTT
J: TRBJ1-5; V: TRBV6-2/TRBV6-3; size: few; D: NA; CDR3: CASSSGIGQPQHF; DNA: TGTGCCAGCAGTTCCGGAATTGGCCAGCCCCAGCATTTT
J: TRBJ1-3; V: TRBV20-1; size: few; D: TRBD1; CDR3: CSAREGGTGNTIYF; DNA: TGCAGTGCTAGAGAAGGGGGCACTGGAAACACCATATATTTT
J: TRBJ1-5; V: TRBV27; size: few; D: NA; CDR3: CASSSTASLRSNQPQHF; DNA: TGTGCCAGCAGTTCGACAGCGAGTTTGAGGAGCAATCAGCCCCAGCATTTT
J: TRBJ2-2; V: TRBV7-9; size: few; D: NA; CDR3: CASSTGTSNTGELFF; DNA: TGTGCCAGCAGCACCGGGACTTCGAACACCGGGGAGCTGTTTTTT
J: TRBJ2-5; V: TRBV4-1; size: few; D: TRBD1; CDR3: CASSQDGQGYGTQYF; DNA: TGCGCCAGCAGCCAAGATGGACAGGGATACGGGACCCAGTACTTC
J: TRBJ2-5; V: TRBV12-3/TRBV12-4; size: many; D: NA; CDR3: CASSLGLLKQETQYF; DNA: TGTGCCAGCAGCCTCGGCCTCTTAAAACAAGAGACCCAGTACTTC
J: TRBJ2-7; V: TRBV2; size: NA; D: NA; CDR3: CASSGRVSYEQHF; DNA: TGTGCCAGCAGTGGTCGGGTGAGCTACGAGCAGCACTTC
J: TRBJ1-6; V: TRBV27; size: few; D: NA; CDR3: CASSMTARVYNSPLHF; DNA: TGTGCCAGCAGTATGACAGCAAGGGTCTATAATTCACCCCTCCACTTT
J: TRBJ1-1; V: TRBV2; size: many; D: NA; CDR3: CASRRVALNTEAFF; DNA: TGTGCCAGCAGGAGGGTAGCCCTGAACACTGAAGCTTTCTTT
J: TRBJ2-7; V: TRBV5-1; size: many; D: NA; CDR3: CASSLVGGNYYEQYF; DNA: TGCGCCAGCAGCTTGGTTGGCGGGAACTACTACGAGCAGTACTTC
J: TRBJ2-6; V: TRBV7-8; size: NA; D: TRBD1; CDR3: CASSTPGQISSGANVLTF; DNA: TGTGCCAGCAGCACTCCGGGACAGATTTCCTCTGGGGCCAACGTCCTGACTTTC
J: TRBJ2-3; V: TRBV4-1; size: NA; D: NA; CDR3: CASSQGQDTQYF; DNA: TGCGCCAGCAGCCAAGGTCAAGATACGCAGTATTTT
J: TRBJ2-5; V: TRBV20-1; size: NA; D: TRBD1; CDR3: CSARDLATGDLQETQYF; DNA: TGCAGTGCTAGAGATTTAGCGACAGGGGATTTACAAGAGACCCAGTACTTC
J: TRBJ1-2; V: TRBV29-1; size: NA; D: TRBD1; CDR3: CSAGVRLEGTGTNYGYTF; DNA: TGCAGCGCTGGGGTGAGGCTTGAGGGGACAGGGACTAACTATGGCTACACCTTC
J: TRBJ1-4; V: TRBV7-3; size: NA; D: NA; CDR3: CASSAHGATNEKLFF; DNA: TGTGCCAGCAGCGCCCACGGTGCAACTAATGAAAAACTGTTTTTT
J: TRBJ2-1; V: TRBV28; size: NA; D: TRBD2; CDR3: CASSSTEGLAKF; DNA: TGTGCCAGCAGCTCCACGGAGGGACTAGCTAAGTTC
J: TRBJ2-1; V: TRBV4-3; size: many; D: TRBD1; CDR3: CASSQAGTGGLSEQFF; DNA: TGCGCCAGCAGCCAGGCAGGGACAGGGGGTTTGAGTGAGCAGTTCTTC
J: TRBJ2-1; V: TRBV19; size: few; D: TRBD1; CDR3: CASSIGAGGPEQFF; DNA: TGTGCCAGTAGTATTGGGGCAGGGGGCCCTGAGCAGTTCTTC
J: TRBJ2-7; V: TRBV19; size: many; D: NA; CDR3: CASSSDPGAYYEQYF; DNA: TGTGCCAGTAGTTCCGACCCGGGGGCTTACTACGAGCAGTACTTC
J: TRBJ1-2; V: TRBV4-3; size: NA; D: NA; CDR3: CASSQAGGGEGTNYGYTF; DNA: TGCGCCAGCAGCCAAGCGGGGGGTGGGGAAGGCACTAACTATGGCTACACCTTC
J: TRBJ1-1; V: TRBV27; size: NA; D: NA; CDR3: CASSSSVNTEAFF; DNA: TGTGCCAGCAGTTCGTCAGTGAACACTGAAGCTTTCTTT
J: TRBJ2-7; V: TRBV28; size: many; D: NA; CDR3: CASSGLEQYF; DNA: TGTGCCAGCAGCGGCCTCGAGCAGTACTTC
J: TRBJ1-6; V: TRBV28; size: once; D: NA; CDR3: CASSLASGPLHF; DNA: TGTGCCAGCAGTCTGGCATCTGGACCCCTCCACTTT
J: TRBJ1-1; V: TRBV7-6; size: NA; D: NA; CDR3: CASSVDLNTETFF; DNA: TGTGCCAGCAGCGTCGATCTGAACACTGAAACTTTCTTT
J: TRBJ2-2; V: TRBV19; size: NA; D: TRBD1; CDR3: CASRGPGQGPGELFF; DNA: TGTGCCAGCCGGGGGCCGGGACAGGGCCCCGGGGAGCTGTTTTTT
J: TRBJ2-7; V: TRBV6-2/TRBV6-3; size: many; D: NA; CDR3: CASSYLRGYEQYF; DNA: TGTGCCAGCAGTTACCTACGGGGCTACGAGCAGTACTTC
J: TRBJ2-7; V: TRBV7-6; size: NA; D: NA; CDR3: CASSFSSVHEQYF; DNA: TGTGCCAGCAGCTTCTCTAGCGTGCACGAGCAGTACTTC
J: TRBJ2-5; V: TRBV5-1; size: many; D: TRBD2; CDR3: CASSPMRGGPYQETQYF; DNA: TGCGCCAGCAGCCCCATGCGCGGGGGGCCGTACCAAGAGACCCAGTACTTC
J: TRBJ2-7; V: TRBV5-1; size: many; D: NA; CDR3: CASSLDPGTDYEQYF; DNA: TGCGCCAGCAGCTTGGATCCGGGGACGGACTACGAGCAGTACTTC
J: TRBJ1-1; V: TRBV30; size: many; D: TRBD1; CDR3: CAWGTGPTEAFF; DNA: TGTGCCTGGGGGACAGGGCCAACTGAAGCTTTCTTT
J: TRBJ1-5; V: TRBV7-6; size: NA; D: NA; CDR3: CASSLTGSGDEPQHF; DNA: TGTGCCAGCAGCCTCACGGGTTCCGGAGACGAGCCCCAGCATTTT
J: TRBJ1-1; V: TRBV7-9; size: many; D: NA; CDR3: CASSLGGLRTEAFF; DNA: TGTGCCAGCAGCTTAGGGGGGCTGCGCACTGAAGCTTTCTTT
J: TRBJ1-6; V: TRBV4-1; size: NA; D: NA; CDR3: CASSQVPGRTYNSPLHF; DNA: TGCGCCAGCAGCCAAGTACCAGGCAGGACCTATAATTCACCCCTCCACTTT
J: TRBJ2-5; V: TRBV4-1; size: NA; D: NA; CDR3: CASSQVGGAGETQYF; DNA: TGCGCCAGCAGCCAAGTTGGGGGGGCCGGGGAGACCCAGTACTTC
J: TRBJ2-2; V: TRBV2; size: NA; D: TRBD1; CDR3: CASSDGTGDAGELFF; DNA: TGTGCCAGCAGTGACGGGACAGGGGATGCCGGGGAGCTGTTTTTT